Sequencing of this T cell receptor beta chain was carried out in a study of shared clonotypes between healthy human individuals. General study findings and limits: In contrast to clonotypes shared by all four donors, non-shared clonotypes had lower generation probabilities.

For this clone: Its matching antigen is unknown.

All donors were Caucasian adults living in Nashville, Tennessee. Using immunoSEQ multiplex PCR, the repertoire was profiled, and TCRdb retains in-frame clones only, with some absent. Of approximately 2.1 million clones in the sample, 90% to 95% were seen once. The sequenced sample consisted of naive CD4+ T cells from PBMCs. The subset denotes: CD45RA+ positively selected. This clonotype originated in a man in his late teens or twenties in good health. Some clones in this sample may be carry-over from other donors' samples.

CDR3 DNA: TGTGCCAGCAGCTTTGCAGGGACTCGATACTCCTACGAGCAGTACTTC. It specifies CASSFAGTRYSYEQYF. The V call is TRBV7-8, the J call TRBJ2-7, with D perhaps matching TRBD2 (6 bases). Trimming pared 3 bases from V and 0 bases from J, leaving 15 bases between. The CDR3 spans 16 residues. The germline CDR1 and CDR2 sequences are SGHVS and FQNEAQ.